This TCR beta chain was sequenced in a study of blood T cell repertoires in COVID-19. Overall study: Some COVID-19 samples were acute and others convalescent; all came from the United States, Italy and Spain.

This clone has more than one count but fewer than ten. CDR3 length: 18 residues. V shed 0 bases and J 2 bases; nucleotides not matched to a gene: 9. CDR1 is SGHRS, CDR2 YFSETQ, per germline. In the study's own analysis: Nucleated cell number was recorded as an estimate derived from reference gene primer amplification. Clones were read by immunoSEQ multiplex PCR, and TCRdb kept only the in-frame ones, dropping some. The D gene and trimming were derived from the DNA, and the V and J assignments and clone size from that table. This sample carries more than 75,000 clones, 65% to 90% of them seen once, and the ten largest clones take roughly 15%.

Sequencing was carried out using peripheral blood. This TCR came from a woman older than 75 with active or convalescent COVID-19. The J gene is TRBJ2-3, the V gene TRBV5-1, with 10 bases that match TRBD2. CDR3 amino acids: CASSLVPSGRVTTDTQYF. Here the CDR3 DNA reads TGCGCCAGCAGCTTGGTTCCTAGCGGGAGAGTTACCACAGATACGCAGTATTTT.